This T cell receptor (beta chain) was profiled in a study of lymphopenia after photon versus proton radiotherapy. CDR3 size: 13 residues. CDR1 is LNHDA, CDR2 SQIVND, per germline (reference sequence). Trimming removed 5 bases from V and 0 bases from J, with 8 bases in between. The study's findings and limits: Authors raise, but do not show, better survival with proton therapy. Post-nadir TCR diversity decline inversely tracked overall survival among those who died. Photon-treated patients lost naive T cells and TCR diversity; proton-treated stayed stable. After the lymphocyte nadir, photon-treated repertoires showed oligoclonal expansion, especially of CD8+ Temra cells.

On this clone itself: The antigen is unknown.

This table comes from immunoSEQ multiplex PCR, and its TCRdb copy is limited to in-frame clones, with some not included. The sample shows 20,000 to 30,000 clones, approximately 85% of them seen only once. The sample in question was peripheral blood, obtained from a patient treated with photon-based radiotherapy. The source of this sequence is a man younger than 40 with gastric cancer. The V gene is TRBV19, the J gene TRBJ2-7; the D is unclear. The CDR3 region is CASSGSSSYEQYF. CDR3 sequence (DNA): TGTGCCAGTAGTGGCAGTAGCTCCTACGAGCAGTACTTC. The full variable domain, rest sourced from reference TRBV19 and TRBJ2-7, is DGGITQSPKYLFRKEGQNVTLSCEQNLNHDAMYWYRQDPGQGLRLIYYSQIVNDFQKGDIAEGYSVSREKKESFPLTVTSAQKNPTAFYLCASSGSSSYEQYFGPGTRLTVT.